This T cell receptor (beta chain) was retrieved from a study of blood T cells in healthy people across ages. This clonotype was recorded a few times. The CDR3 loop spans 15 amino acids. Per germline, CDR1 SGHDN and CDR2 FVKESK. A second PCR, run for about 6 to 11 cycles, used a sample-barcoded 5' primer plus a J-beta primer mix. Each cDNA molecule received a tag from a template-switch adaptor that had 12 random nucleotides. TCRdb fed the 5' RACE reads into MiXCR, producing one record per CDR3 protein. The table lists 800,000 or so distinct CDR3 sequences, around 25% of them singletons. Collection of about 9.4 milliliters of peripheral blood was performed for each donor. This same sample was also part of a study on T cells of mothers and their children. That work adds: In this cohort, donors were a few healthy Caucasian mothers plus their six children. The output of TCR recombination is shaped by thymic selection similarly in related and unrelated pairs.

The source of this sequence is a boy younger than 18 in good health. The V call is TRBV14, the J call TRBJ2-1; 7 nucleotides agree with TRBD2. The DNA end favors TRBJ2-7, so the J call may be wrong. Material: blood. CDR3 in amino acids: CASSQVLAALYEQYF. The CDR3 nucleotides read TGTGCCAGCAGCCAAGTCCTAGCGGCTCTCTACGAGCAGTACTTC.